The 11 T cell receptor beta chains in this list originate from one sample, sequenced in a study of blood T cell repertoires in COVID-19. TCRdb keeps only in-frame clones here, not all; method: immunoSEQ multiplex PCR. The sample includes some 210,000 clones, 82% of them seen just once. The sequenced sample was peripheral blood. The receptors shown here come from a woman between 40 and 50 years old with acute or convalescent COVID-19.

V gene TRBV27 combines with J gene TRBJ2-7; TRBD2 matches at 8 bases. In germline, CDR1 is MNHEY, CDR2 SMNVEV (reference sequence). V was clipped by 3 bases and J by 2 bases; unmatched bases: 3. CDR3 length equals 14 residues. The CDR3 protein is CASSFVAGPYEQYF. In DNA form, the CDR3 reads TGTGCCAGCAGTTTTGTAGCGGGGCCCTACGAGCAGTACTTC.

CDR3 nucleotide sequence: TGTGCCAGCAACCCCCTGGGGGACATAAACAATGAGCAGTTCTTC. Amino acid sequence: CASNPLGDINNEQFF. The chain couples TRBV6-5 to TRBJ2-1; maybe TRBD1 (6 bases). V shed 7 bases and J shed 5 bases, with 18 bases lying between them. Germline-derived CDR1 and CDR2 are MNHEY and SVGAGI. CDR3 length: 15 amino acids.

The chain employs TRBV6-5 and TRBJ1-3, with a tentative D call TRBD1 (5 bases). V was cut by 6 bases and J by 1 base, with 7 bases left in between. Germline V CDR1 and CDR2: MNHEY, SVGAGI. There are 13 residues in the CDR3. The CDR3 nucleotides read TGTGCCAGCAGGTCAGGGTCTGGAAACACCATATATTTT. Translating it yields CASRSGSGNTIYF.

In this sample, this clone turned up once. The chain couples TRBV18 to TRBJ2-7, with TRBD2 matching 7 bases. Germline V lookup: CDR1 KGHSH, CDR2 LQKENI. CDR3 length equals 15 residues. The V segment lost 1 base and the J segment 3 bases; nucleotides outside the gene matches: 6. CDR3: CASSPRMGEGYEQYF. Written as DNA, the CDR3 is TGTGCCAGCTCACCACGAATGGGGGAGGGCTACGAGCAGTACTTC. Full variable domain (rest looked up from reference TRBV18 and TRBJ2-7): NAGVMQNPRHLVRRRGQEARLRCSPMKGHSHVYWYRQLPEEGLKFMVYLQKENIIDESGMPKERFSAEFPKEGPSILRIQQVVRGDSAAYFCASSPRMGEGYEQYFGPGTRLTVT.

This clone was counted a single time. The DNA for the CDR3 is TGTGCCAGCACCATTACAGGGGGCGACACCGGGGAGCTGTTTTTT. It yields the protein CASTITGGDTGELFF. This sequence joins TRBV11-2 and TRBJ2-2, with TRBD1 matching over 9 bases. The CDR3 runs 15 residues. Trimming took 7 bases from V and 3 from J; bases not matched to a gene: 6. Germline CDR1 and CDR2: SGHAT and FQNNGV.

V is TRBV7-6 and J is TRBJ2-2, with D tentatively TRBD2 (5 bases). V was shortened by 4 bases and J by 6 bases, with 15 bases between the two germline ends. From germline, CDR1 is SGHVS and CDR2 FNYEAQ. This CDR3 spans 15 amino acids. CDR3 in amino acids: CASSSGLSGAGELFF. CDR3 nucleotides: TGTGCCAGCAGCTCCGGGCTTTCCGGGGCCGGGGAGCTGTTTTTT.

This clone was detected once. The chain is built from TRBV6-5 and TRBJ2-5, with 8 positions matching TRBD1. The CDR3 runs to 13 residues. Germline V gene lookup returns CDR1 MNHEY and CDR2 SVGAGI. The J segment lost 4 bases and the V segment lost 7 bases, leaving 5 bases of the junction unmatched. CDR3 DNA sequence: TGTGCCAGCACGGCAGGGGGCGCAGAGACCCAGTACTTC. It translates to CASTAGGAETQYF.

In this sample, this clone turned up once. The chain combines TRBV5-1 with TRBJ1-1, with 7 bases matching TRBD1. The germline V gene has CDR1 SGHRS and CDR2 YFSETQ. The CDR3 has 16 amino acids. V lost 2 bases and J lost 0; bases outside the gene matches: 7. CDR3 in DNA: TGCGCCAGCAGCTTAAACTCCGGGACAGTGAACACTGAAGCTTTCTTT. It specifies CASSLNSGTVNTEAFF.

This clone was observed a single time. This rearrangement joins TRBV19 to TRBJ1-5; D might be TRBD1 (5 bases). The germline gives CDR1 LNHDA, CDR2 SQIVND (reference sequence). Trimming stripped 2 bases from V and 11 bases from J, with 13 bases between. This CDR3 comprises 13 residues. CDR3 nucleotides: TGTGCCAGTAGTATATCCCTGGGGGACTCCCAGCATTTT. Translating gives CASSISLGDSQHF.

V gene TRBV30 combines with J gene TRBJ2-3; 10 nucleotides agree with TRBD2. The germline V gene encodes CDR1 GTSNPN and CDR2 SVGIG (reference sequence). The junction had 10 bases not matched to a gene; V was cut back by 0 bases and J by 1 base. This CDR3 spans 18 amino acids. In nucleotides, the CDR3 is TGTGCCTGGAGTGTACGGCGGGTAGGACTAGCGGGCACAGATACGCAGTATTTT. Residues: CAWSVRRVGLAGTDTQYF.

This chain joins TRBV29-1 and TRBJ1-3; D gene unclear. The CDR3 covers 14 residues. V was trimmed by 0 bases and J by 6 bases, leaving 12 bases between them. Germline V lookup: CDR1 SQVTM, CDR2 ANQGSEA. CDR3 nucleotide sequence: TGCAGCGTTGAAGATTCGGGATTAGTAAACACCATATATTTT. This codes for CSVEDSGLVNTIYF.